This T cell receptor beta chain was sequenced during a study of T cell responses to AZD1222 COVID-19 vaccine. Turning to the study itself: Pooled samples include second doses given at about 4 or 12 weeks. Study findings and constraints: The donor cohort was predominantly white British with a female majority, and clonal diversity may have been underestimated. Only five to seven AZD1222 recipients were seropositive at baseline. Spike was spanned by vaccine-associated CD4 TCRs, which were dominant at 160-218 and 743-854.

Data came from immunoSEQ multiplex PCR; TCRdb stores just in-frame clones and leaves some out. Of 150,000 or so clones in the sample, roughly 90% are singletons; the top ten hold 3% to 3.5%. Comment on this clone: Its cognate antigen is unknown.

Looked up from germline, CDR1 is LGHDT and CDR2 is YNNKEL (reference sequence). CDR3 length equals 14 residues. V lost 7 bases, J lost 9 bases, and 16 bases lay in between. The source was peripheral blood, collected on day 0 of AZD1222 vaccination. The receptor's source is an adult in good health. The chain links TRBV3-1 (or the pseudogene TRBV3-2) to TRBJ1-6; a weak D match, TRBD1 (6 bases). CDR3 sequence: CASTSGAEISPLHF. The CDR3 DNA is TGTGCCAGCACATCAGGGGCAGAGATTTCACCCCTCCACTTT.